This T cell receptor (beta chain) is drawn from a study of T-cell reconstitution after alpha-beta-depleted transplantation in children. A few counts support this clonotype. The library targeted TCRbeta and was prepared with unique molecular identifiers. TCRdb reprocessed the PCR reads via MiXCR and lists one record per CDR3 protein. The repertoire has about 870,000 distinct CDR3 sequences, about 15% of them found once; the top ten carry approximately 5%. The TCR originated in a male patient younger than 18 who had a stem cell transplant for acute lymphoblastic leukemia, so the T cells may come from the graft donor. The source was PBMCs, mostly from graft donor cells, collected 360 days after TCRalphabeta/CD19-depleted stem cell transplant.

CDR3 amino acids: CASSLVSSGGNTGELFF. CDR3 DNA: TGTGCCAGCAGCTTAGTTTCCAGCGGGGGGAACACCGGGGAGCTGTTTTTT. The chain combines TRBV7-2 with TRBJ2-2; 8 positions agree with TRBD2. The CDR3 is 17 residues long. Trimming cost V 1 base and J 1 base; bases outside gene matches: 5. Germline V gene sequence: CDR1 SGHTA, CDR2 FQGNSA.